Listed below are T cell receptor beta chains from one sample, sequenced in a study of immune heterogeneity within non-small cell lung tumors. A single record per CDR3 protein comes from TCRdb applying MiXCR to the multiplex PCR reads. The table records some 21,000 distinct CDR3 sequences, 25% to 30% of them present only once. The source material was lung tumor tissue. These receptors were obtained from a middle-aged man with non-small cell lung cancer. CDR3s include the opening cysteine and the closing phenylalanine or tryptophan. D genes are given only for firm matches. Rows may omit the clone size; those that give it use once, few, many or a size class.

CASSTGMSNSPLHF | TGTGCCAGCAGCACAGGGATGAGTAATTCACCCCTCCACTTT | NA | TRBV13 | medium-sized | TRBJ1-6
CASIPRGGSYEQYF | TGTGCCAGCATTCCTAGGGGAGGCTCCTACGAGCAGTACTTC | NA | TRBV6-1 | many | TRBJ2-7
CASSIGGGGEEKLFF | TGTGCCAGTAGTATAGGAGGGGGCGGGGAAGAAAAACTGTTTTTT | TRBD1 | TRBV19 | few | TRBJ1-4
CASSPSSGNTISF | TGTGCCAGCAGCCCCAGCTCTGGAAACACCATATCTTTT | NA | TRBV7-9 | NA | TRBJ1-3
CSVPSASSTEASF | TGCAGCGTCCCCTCGGCGTCGAGCACTGAAGCTTCCTTT | NA | TRBV29-1 | NA | TRBJ1-1
CACSVVTGGNEQFF | TGTGCCTGTAGTGTGGTGACAGGGGGCAATGAGCAGTTCTTC | TRBD1 | TRBV30 | NA | TRBJ2-1
CASSAWDADTQYF | TGCGCCAGCAGTGCCTGGGACGCAGATACGCAGTATTTT | NA | TRBV10-1 | many | TRBJ2-3
CASSQDGTALTRGNTIYF | TGTGCCAGCAGCCAGGACGGGACAGCGTTGACGCGTGGAAACACCATATATTTT | TRBD1 | TRBV3-1 | NA | TRBJ1-3
CASSLGVAKNIQYF | TGTGCCAGCAGTCTCGGAGTAGCCAAAAACATTCAGTACTTC | NA | TRBV12-3/TRBV12-4 | NA | TRBJ2-4
CASSFTVGSGRGHNEQFF | TGTGCCAGCAGCTTCACGGTTGGTAGCGGGAGGGGCCACAATGAGCAGTTCTTC | TRBD2 | TRBV5-6 | few | TRBJ2-1
CASSLLTSGSYEQYF | TGTGCCAGCAGCTTACTGACTAGCGGGTCCTACGAGCAGTACTTC | TRBD2 | TRBV11-3 | many | TRBJ2-7
CASSPIGTQGEQYF | TGTGCCAGCAGTCCCATCGGGACTCAGGGGGAGCAGTACTTC | NA | TRBV6-1 | medium-sized | TRBJ2-7
CASSYSTGYNEQFF | TGTGCCAGCAGTTACTCTACCGGCTACAATGAGCAGTTCTTC | NA | TRBV6-2/TRBV6-3 | few | TRBJ2-1
CASSLANVEKLFF | TGTGCCAGCAGCTTAGCGAACGTGGAAAAACTGTTTTTT | NA | TRBV11-2 | NA | TRBJ1-4
CASSPRPTEILTYEQYF | TGTGCCAGCAGCCCCCGCCCTACCGAAATCCTAACCTACGAGCAGTACTTC | NA | TRBV7-3 | NA | TRBJ2-7
CASSPGPSSYEQYF | TGCGCCAGCAGCCCGGGACCGAGCTCCTACGAGCAGTACTTC | NA | TRBV4-3 | NA | TRBJ2-7
CASGRQDSYEQYF | TGCGCCAGCGGGCGACAGGATTCCTACGAGCAGTACTTC | NA | TRBV5-1 | NA | TRBJ2-7
CAWRNAGCSGNTIYF | TGTGCCTGGAGAAACGCGGGCTGCTCTGGAAACACCATATATTTT | NA | TRBV30 | few | TRBJ1-3
CASSLDLWGTSGNTIYF | TGTGCCAGCAGTCTGGACCTCTGGGGAACCTCTGGAAACACCATATATTTT | NA | TRBV7-9 | NA | TRBJ1-3
CAISTRPAYEQYF | TGTGCCATCAGTACGCGACCCGCCTACGAGCAGTACTTC | NA | TRBV10-3 | NA | TRBJ2-7
CASSVDNFSYNEQFF | TGTGCCAGCAGTGTGGACAATTTCTCCTACAATGAGCAGTTCTTC | NA | TRBV6-1 | many | TRBJ2-1